This TCR beta chain appears in the sequencing data of a study of T cells after yellow fever vaccination. This clonotype showed up many times. Germline V gene data show CDR1 as SGHDT and CDR2 as YYEEEE. V shed 2 bases and J 11 bases; nucleotides not matched to a gene: 4. The CDR3 is 13 residues long. Via MiXCR, TCRdb re-called the 5' RACE reads, giving one row per CDR3 protein. The data contain 100,000 to 150,000 distinct CDR3 sequences, around 7.4% of them singletons. The chain uses TRBV5-6 and TRBJ1-6, with 7 bases lining up with TRBD1. This TCR derives from a man between 18 and 29 years old who received the YFV17D yellow fever vaccine. The sample here was CD4+ T cells sorted from PBMCs, taken approximately 11 days after the first yellow fever vaccination. CDR3 sequence reads: CASSFGTDTPLHF. The CDR3 region has the DNA TGTGCCAGCAGCTTTGGGACAGATACACCCCTCCACTTT.